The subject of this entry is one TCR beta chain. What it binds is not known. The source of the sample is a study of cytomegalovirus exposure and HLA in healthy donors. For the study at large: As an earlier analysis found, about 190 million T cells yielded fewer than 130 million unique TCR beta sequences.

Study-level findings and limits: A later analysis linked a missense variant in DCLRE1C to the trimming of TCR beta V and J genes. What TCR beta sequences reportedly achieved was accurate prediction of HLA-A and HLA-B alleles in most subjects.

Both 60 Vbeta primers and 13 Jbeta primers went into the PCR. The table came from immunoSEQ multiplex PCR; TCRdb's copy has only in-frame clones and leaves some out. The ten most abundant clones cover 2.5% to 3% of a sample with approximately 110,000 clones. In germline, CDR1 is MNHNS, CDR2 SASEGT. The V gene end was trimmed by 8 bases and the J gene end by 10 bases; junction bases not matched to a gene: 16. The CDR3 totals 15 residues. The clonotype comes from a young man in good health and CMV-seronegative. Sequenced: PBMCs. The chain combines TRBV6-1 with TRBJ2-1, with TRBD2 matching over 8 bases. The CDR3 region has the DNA TGTGCCAGCGGGATCGATCGGGCGGGAGGCCTCGAGCAGTTCTTC. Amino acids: CASGIDRAGGLEQFF.